This T cell receptor beta chain was captured by sequencing in a study of memory CD8 T cells in hepatitis C reinfection. Across the study: Chronic HCV followed reinfection in a couple of donors who cleared primary infection. Peak reinfection sampling occurred 3 to 8 weeks after detected reinfection.

This clone has a single count. Time point defined: peak reinfection, 3 to 8 weeks after reinfection detection. No in vitro expansion preceded TCR sequencing of the sorted cells. People who inject drugs from Montreal's HEPCO study were the donors. At all three reinfection time points, viable CD3+ CD8+ CD45RO- cells from a couple of donors served as controls. The assay was immunoSEQ multiplex PCR, and TCRdb's table has in-frame clones only and misses some. The sample includes roughly 43,000 clones, around 89% seen only once; the top ten take around 1.2%. Germline V gives CDR1 MDHEN, CDR2 SYDVKM. The J segment lost 1 base and the V segment lost 8 bases, leaving 12 bases of the junction unmatched. The CDR3 has 16 residues.

The chain joins TRBV28 to TRBJ2-3; TRBD1 aligns across 7 bases. The TCR was taken from a man aged 18 to 35 with hepatitis C virus infection. The sample taken for sequencing was naive CD8+ T cells sorted from blood. The CDR3 is CASRLQGPRGTDTQYF. The CDR3 DNA reads as TGTGCCAGCCGATTACAGGGGCCCAGGGGCACAGATACGCAGTATTTT.